The 23 T cell receptor beta chains given below trace back to one sample, sequenced in a study of human T cells and chemical hapten exposure (TCRdb year 2021). The intended sense of this specimen's time point label: pre-sensitization, week 0. The label giving this sample's treatment or condition can be read as: therapeutic diphenylcyclopropenone sensitization with weekly scalp DPC. Library generation was performed with RACE. TCRdb names NextSeq 500 as the instrument used. TCRdb took the public reads, trimmed them with fastp at Q25, ran MiXCR for clone calling and kept in-frame beta chains. Rows with a matching CDR3 protein are joined into one entry that keeps the most common DNA and genes. The sample records about 42,000 distinct CDR3 sequences, roughly an eighth of which are singletons. 4.5% to 6% of the sample is held by the ten biggest clonotypes. The material sequenced was whole blood, taken in connection with sensitization to the hapten diphenylcyclopropenone (DPC). The receptors were sampled from a woman in her twenties or thirties with alopecia areata. Some clones in this sample may be carry-over from other donors' samples.

This clonotype was counted at least ten times. The rearrangement links TRBV30 to TRBJ2-3; D is undetermined. The CDR3 is made up of 17 amino acids. Germline loops: CDR1 GTSNPN, CDR2 SVGIG (reference sequence). The V end lost 0 bases, the J end lost 6 bases, and 22 bases lay between the germline ends. This CDR3 reads CAWSVRRSSWGKDTQYF. DNA of the CDR3: TGTGCCTGGAGTGTACGGCGCTCCTCCTGGGGAAAGGATACGCAGTATTTT.

This clonotype was seen more than once but under ten times. The chain carries TRBV7-9 and TRBJ1-1; 8 nucleotides align to TRBD1. The V segment lost 5 bases and the J segment 6 bases; nucleotides outside the gene matches: 5. Germline-derived CDR1 and CDR2 are SEHNR and FQNEAQ (reference sequence). The CDR3 spans 13 residues. The CDR3 region has the DNA TGTGCCAGCAGCGCCCCAGGGGGCCCTGAAGCTTTCTTT. It specifies CASSAPGGPEAFF.

The rearrangement links TRBV6-5 to TRBJ1-6, with D hard to call. CDR3 length equals 18 residues. The V gene's germline CDR1 is MNHEY and CDR2 SVGAGI. Trimming stripped 3 bases from V and 0 bases from J, with 15 bases between. CDR3 in DNA: TGTGCCAGCAGTTATGCAATGGAGGGCAGCTCCTATAATTCACCCCTCCACTTT. Translating it yields CASSYAMEGSSYNSPLHF.

The CDR3 sequence is CASSSGTGPEQYF. The CDR3, as DNA: TGTGCCAGCAGCTCCGGGACAGGGCCCGAGCAGTACTTC. V is TRBV12-3 or TRBV12-4 and J is TRBJ2-7; 9 nucleotides align to TRBD1. The CDR3 covers 13 residues. The V and J ends lost 6 bases and 6 bases, in that order; junction bases with no gene match: 6.

This sequence joins TRBV28 and TRBJ2-7; D perhaps matches TRBD2 (5 bases). CDR1 is MDHEN, CDR2 SYDVKM, per germline. CDR3 length equals 12 residues. Trimming removed 8 bases from V and 2 bases from J, with 10 bases in between. This chain's CDR3 is CASERPTYEQYF. As DNA, the CDR3 is TGTGCCAGCGAGCGGCCCACCTACGAGCAGTACTTC.

This clonotype came up many times. The chain has TRBV28 and TRBJ1-1; unclear D gene. The CDR3 is 14 amino acids. The ends were cut back, 6 bases at V and 5 bases at J, with 16 bases in the middle. Germline assignment: CDR1 MDHEN and CDR2 SYDVKM. The CDR3 reads CASRMVGADTEAFF. For the CDR3, the DNA is TGTGCCAGCAGGATGGTAGGAGCAGATACTGAAGCTTTCTTT.

This clonotype has a count of ten or more. V and J are TRBV29-1 and TRBJ1-2; possible D gene TRBD1, 6 bases. This CDR3 contains 12 residues. Trimming took off 4 bases at V and 9 bases at J, with 15 bases between the two ends. Germline V gene lookup returns CDR1 SQVTM and CDR2 ANQGSEA. CDR3 sequence reads: CSVVQQGVRYTF. The CDR3 nucleotides are TGCAGCGTTGTTCAACAGGGAGTTCGCTACACCTTC.

This clonotype has a count of ten or more. V usage is TRBV11-2 and J usage is TRBJ2-1; D possibly corresponds to TRBD1 (6 bases). The germline gives CDR1 SGHAT, CDR2 FQNNGV. The CDR3 loop spans 15 amino acids. V was clipped by 3 bases and J by 8 bases, with 17 bases between them. CDR3 sequence reads: CASSFFSGHGYEQFF. The DNA for the CDR3 is TGTGCCAGCAGCTTCTTCTCGGGACACGGATATGAGCAGTTCTTC.

At least ten counts were recorded for this clonotype. This chain joins TRBV9 and TRBJ2-2; TRBD2 might be the D (6 bases). Trimming shortened V by 5 bases and J by 0 bases, and 8 bases separated the two germline ends. The CDR3 sequence is 14 residues long. Per germline, CDR1 SGDLS and CDR2 YYNGEE. The CDR3 here is CASRSGSNTGELFF. The CDR3 DNA is TGTGCCAGCAGAAGCGGGTCGAACACCGGGGAGCTGTTTTTT.

The chain links TRBV11-2 to TRBJ1-1, with no clear D. The CDR3 totals 15 residues. Germline lookup yields CDR1 SGHAT and CDR2 FQNNGV. The germline V and J ends were trimmed by 0 bases and 0 bases, with 8 bases remaining between them. The CDR3 nucleotides are TGTGCCAGCAGCTTAGAAGCCAGTTTGAACACTGAAGCTTTCTTT. Protein product: CASSLEASLNTEAFF.

The CDR3 protein is CASSLPPMDTQYF. Here the CDR3 DNA reads TGTGCCAGCAGTTTACCCCCCATGGATACGCAGTATTTT. The chain recombines TRBV28 with TRBJ2-3; D is unclear. This CDR3 has 13 amino acids. Germline V gives CDR1 MDHEN, CDR2 SYDVKM. Trimming stripped 2 bases from V and 6 bases from J, with 9 bases between.

This clonotype appeared once. A much larger clone lies one base from this, so it may be a read error. The chain uses TRBV6-2 or TRBV6-3 and TRBJ2-7, with a possible D match to TRBD1 (5 bases). V was cut by 5 bases and J by 12 bases, with 17 bases left in between. CDR1 and CDR2 (germline): MNHEY, SVGEGT. The CDR3 is 12 residues long. The CDR3 sequence: CASSTGHRNPYF. As DNA, the CDR3 is TGTGCCAGCAGTACTGGACACCGGAATCCGTACTTC.

The J gene is TRBJ1-2, the V gene TRBV4-3; no reliable D call. Per the germline V gene, CDR1 is LGHNA and CDR2 is YSLEER. Trimming took 0 bases from V and 4 from J, leaving 9 bases between them. CDR3 length: 14 residues. The CDR3 sequence: CASSQDRSAYGYTF. CDR3 nucleotides: TGCGCCAGCAGCCAAGACCGCAGCGCCTATGGCTACACCTTC.

Many counts were recorded for this clonotype. The chain uses TRBV5-1 and TRBJ2-7; no reliable D call. Germline lookup yields CDR1 SGHRS and CDR2 YFSETQ. There are 12 residues in the CDR3. Trimming pared 0 bases from V and 6 bases from J, leaving 7 bases between. The DNA for the CDR3 is TGCGCCAGCAGCTTGGGTGAGTTCGAGCAGTACTTC. This codes for CASSLGEFEQYF.

This clonotype was counted many times. The chain links TRBV20-1 to TRBJ1-5; D is perhaps TRBD1 (5 bases). The ends were cut back, 1 base at V and 4 bases at J, with 11 bases in the middle. The CDR3 runs 14 residues. The germline gives CDR1 DFQATT, CDR2 SNEGSKA (reference sequence). The CDR3 DNA follows: TGCAGTGCTAGAGTAGGGGAGGGGAATCAGCCCCAGCATTTT. Translation: CSARVGEGNQPQHF.

The table lists this clonotype with a few counts. The chain links TRBV19 to TRBJ1-2, with unresolved D. The V gene's germline CDR1 is LNHDA and CDR2 SQIVND (reference sequence). There are 13 residues in the CDR3. V was clipped by 3 bases and J by 2 bases, with 7 bases between them. The CDR3 DNA is TGTGCCAGTAGTATGGGAACAAACTATGGCTACACCTTC. Translating it yields CASSMGTNYGYTF.

This clonotype showed up just a few times. The chain uses TRBV20-1 and TRBJ1-1, with D possibly TRBD1 on 6 matching bases. The germline V gene encodes CDR1 DFQATT and CDR2 SNEGSKA (reference sequence). The CDR3 is made up of 14 amino acids. Deletions cut 4 bases from V and 0 bases from J, with 12 bases between. CDR3 region: CSAKRGQLNTEAFF. The CDR3 bases are TGCAGTGCTAAGAGAGGACAGTTGAACACTGAAGCTTTCTTT.

This clonotype was counted a few times. This chain joins TRBV7-2 and TRBJ1-4, with D hard to call. Germline V gene lookup returns CDR1 SGHTA and CDR2 FQGNSA. The CDR3 has 14 amino acids. V lost 5 bases, J lost 13 bases, and 20 bases lay in between. The CDR3 DNA reads TGTGCCAGCAGCCAAACCCCCCGTTCATCAAGACTGTTTTTT. This gives the protein CASSQTPRSSRLFF.

The chain uses TRBV11-3 and TRBJ2-1; 13 bases line up with TRBD2. The germline V gene encodes CDR1 SGHNT and CDR2 YENEEA. The V and J ends lost 5 bases and 9 bases, in that order; junction bases with no gene match: 7. The CDR3 is 15 residues long. This CDR3 is CASSVGLAGASEQFF. The CDR3 DNA reads TGTGCCAGCAGCGTCGGACTAGCGGGAGCGTCTGAGCAGTTCTTC. Together with reference TRBV11-3 and TRBJ2-1, the CDR3 gives the full variable domain: EAGVVQSPRYKIIEKKQPVAFWCNPISGHNTLYWYLQNLGQGPELLIRYENEEAVDDSQLPKDRFSAERLKGVDSTLKIQPAELGDSAVYLCASSVGLAGASEQFFGPGTRLTVL.

This clonotype was recorded many times. This chain uses TRBV20-1 with TRBJ2-7; TRBD1 is a possible D gene (6 bases). This CDR3 has 13 residues. Germline CDR1 reads DFQATT; CDR2 reads SNEGSKA (reference sequence). The ends were cut back, 7 bases at V and 5 bases at J, with 18 bases in the middle. The CDR3 sequence is CSVTLDRDNEQYF. The CDR3 nucleotides are TGCAGTGTTACCCTGGATAGGGACAACGAGCAGTACTTC.

This clonotype has ten or more counts. J is TRBJ2-7 and V is TRBV20-1; 10 bases align to TRBD2. Trimming cost V 5 bases and J 3 bases; bases outside gene matches: 10. The CDR3 consists of 15 residues. Germline V gene sequence: CDR1 DFQATT, CDR2 SNEGSKA (reference sequence). In DNA, the CDR3 is TGCAGTGCTGGGAAGCGGCTAGCGGGAGTCTACGAGCAGTACTTC. The encoded protein is CSAGKRLAGVYEQYF.

This clonotype was detected many times. The chain has TRBV2 and TRBJ1-2; D perhaps matches TRBD1 (5 bases). CDR3 length equals 12 residues. The germline V and J ends were trimmed by 5 bases and 4 bases, with 8 bases remaining between them. Germline loops: CDR1 SNHLY, CDR2 FYNNEI. The CDR3 DNA reads as TGTGCCAGCAGTAACAGGCTCTATGGCTACACCTTC. Its translation is CASSNRLYGYTF. The entire variable domain, with the rest obtained from reference TRBV2 and TRBJ1-2, is as follows: EPEVTQTPSHQVTQMGQEVILRCVPISNHLYFYWYRQILGQKVEFLVSFYNNEISEKSEIFDDQFSVERPDGSNFTLKIRSTKLEDSAMYFCASSNRLYGYTFGSGTRLTVV.

This clonotype is labeled medium-sized. V and J are TRBV18 and TRBJ1-5; no definite D call. Germline loops: CDR1 KGHSH, CDR2 LQKENI. Trimming removed 2 bases from V and 5 bases from J, with 10 bases in between. The CDR3 is made up of 14 amino acids. The CDR3 DNA reads TGTGCCAGCTCACCAGCCGGGATTTATCAGCCCCAGCATTTT. Encoded protein: CASSPAGIYQPQHF.